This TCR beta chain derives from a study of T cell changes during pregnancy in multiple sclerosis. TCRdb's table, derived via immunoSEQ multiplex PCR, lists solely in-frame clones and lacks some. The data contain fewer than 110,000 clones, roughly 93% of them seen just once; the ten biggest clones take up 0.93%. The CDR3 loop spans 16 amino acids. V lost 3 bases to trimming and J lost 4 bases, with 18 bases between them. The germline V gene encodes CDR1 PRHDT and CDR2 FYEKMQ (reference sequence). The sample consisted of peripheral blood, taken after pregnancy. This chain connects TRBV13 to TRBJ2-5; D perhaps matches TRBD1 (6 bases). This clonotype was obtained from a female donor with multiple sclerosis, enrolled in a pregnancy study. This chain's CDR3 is CASSFLAGAPRETQYF. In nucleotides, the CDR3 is TGTGCCAGCAGCTTTTTAGCAGGGGCTCCAAGAGAGACCCAGTACTTC.